Following are 18 T cell receptor beta chains from one sample sequenced in a study of T-cell memory formation after mild COVID-19. MiXCR was run by TCRdb on the 5' RACE reads, yielding one entry per CDR3 protein. The sample holds 150,000 or so distinct CDR3 sequences; around a third are singletons and the top ten take 12%. The sequenced sample consisted of PBMCs or a T cell subset sorted from them (not recorded which). The source is an adult woman who had mild COVID-19 (a few samples of this study predate the infection). Cell type and time point are not known.

This clonotype has a handful of counts. The V gene is TRBV5-1, the J gene TRBJ2-5; a weak D match, TRBD2 (6 bases). The V and J ends lost 4 bases and 3 bases respectively, with 7 bases between them. Germline-derived CDR1 and CDR2 are SGHRS and YFSETQ. The CDR3 has 12 residues. The CDR3 bases are TGCGCCAGCAGCACGGGGGAAGAGACCCAGTACTTC. Protein sequence: CASSTGEETQYF.

V and J are TRBV6-5 and TRBJ2-3; no firm D call. Germline V lookup: CDR1 MNHEY, CDR2 SVGAGI. The CDR3 runs 16 residues. Trimming removed 2 bases from V and 4 bases from J, with 16 bases in between. The CDR3 here is CASSYHQTSQADTQYF. Here the CDR3 DNA reads TGTGCCAGCAGTTACCACCAGACCTCGCAGGCAGATACGCAGTATTTT.

The gene calls are TRBV5-5 and TRBJ1-2; D possibly corresponds to TRBD1 (5 bases). The CDR3 totals 14 residues. Germline loops: CDR1 SGHKS, CDR2 YYEKEE (reference sequence). The V gene lost 0 bases and the J gene lost 8 bases, with 14 bases spanning the gap. In DNA form, the CDR3 reads TGTGCCAGCAGCTTGGCCGGAGGGACTTGGGGCTACACCTTC. Amino acid sequence: CASSLAGGTWGYTF.

Many counts were recorded for this clonotype. This chain links TRBV27 with TRBJ2-5; D remains unclear. Germline CDR1 is MNHEY and CDR2 is SMNVEV (reference sequence). This CDR3 contains 13 residues. V was cut by 4 bases and J by 5 bases, with 11 bases left in between. The CDR3 protein is CASSSGLEETQYF. The CDR3 DNA sequence: TGTGCCAGCAGTTCGGGCCTTGAGGAGACCCAGTACTTC.

The chain recombines TRBV27 with TRBJ2-5; 9 nucleotides line up with TRBD2. The CDR3 spans 16 residues. Germline values: CDR1 MNHEY, CDR2 SMNVEV (reference sequence). With V trimmed by 3 bases and J by 2 bases, 7 bases remained unmatched. The CDR3: CASSFVAGVAQETQYF. The CDR3, as DNA: TGTGCCAGCAGTTTCGTAGCGGGAGTGGCTCAAGAGACCCAGTACTTC.

V gene TRBV18 combines with J gene TRBJ1-5; 7 positions match TRBD1. Unmatched junction bases numbered 6, after V lost 5 bases and J lost 2 bases. The germline CDR1 and CDR2 sequences are KGHSH and LQKENI. The CDR3 has 15 residues. The CDR3 nucleotides are TGTGCCAGCTCAAAGGGGGCTGGTGGCAATCAGCCCCAGCATTTT. It codes for CASSKGAGGNQPQHF.

The V call is TRBV24-1, the J call TRBJ2-2, with D hard to call. Trimming removed 2 bases from V and 3 bases from J, with 3 bases in between. The CDR3 is 13 amino acids. Germline lookup yields CDR1 KGHDR and CDR2 SFDVKD. CDR3 residues: CATSDSHTGELFF. Written as DNA, the CDR3 is TGTGCCACCAGTGATTCTCACACCGGGGAGCTGTTTTTT.

The chain recombines TRBV5-1 with TRBJ2-1; D possibly corresponds to TRBD2 (7 bases). The germline V gene has CDR1 SGHRS and CDR2 YFSETQ. The CDR3 is 16 residues long. The V gene lost 4 bases and the J gene lost 2 bases, with 16 bases spanning the gap. The CDR3: CASSPGGGQPYNEQFF. The CDR3 bases are TGCGCCAGCAGCCCGGGCGGGGGCCAACCCTACAATGAGCAGTTCTTC.

V and J are TRBV5-1 and TRBJ2-3; D is ambiguous. Germline V CDR1 and CDR2: SGHRS, YFSETQ. The CDR3 spans 14 residues. The V and J ends lost 0 bases and 1 base respectively, with 6 bases between them. The CDR3 loop is CASSLVSGTDTQYF. Here the CDR3 DNA reads TGCGCCAGCAGCTTGGTTTCGGGCACAGATACGCAGTATTTT.

The rearrangement joins TRBV11-2 to TRBJ2-1; 8 bases are a match to TRBD2. From germline, CDR1 is SGHAT and CDR2 FQNNGV. This CDR3 spans 15 amino acids. After removal of 5 bases from V and 8 bases from J, the junction contained 11 bases not matched to a gene. The CDR3 protein is CASSRLAGGGDEQFF. CDR3 bases: TGTGCCAGCAGCCGCCTGGCGGGAGGAGGGGATGAGCAGTTCTTC.

This clonotype was detected only a few times. The V call is TRBV10-3, the J call TRBJ2-4; D gene uncertain. Germline lookup yields CDR1 ENHRY and CDR2 SYGVKD. The CDR3 consists of 15 residues. Trimming took 2 bases from V and 4 from J, leaving 12 bases between them. The CDR3 coding sequence is TGTGCCATCAGTGAGCATATTCTAGGAAAAAACATTCAGTACTTC. This sequence encodes CAISEHILGKNIQYF.

This rearrangement joins TRBV7-3 to TRBJ2-1; D remains ambiguous. Trimming shortened V by 5 bases and J by 6 bases, and 8 bases separated the two germline ends. This CDR3 is 12 amino acids long. CDR1 is SGHTA, CDR2 FQGTGA, per germline. DNA for the CDR3: TGTGCCAGCAGCACGTACGGCAATGAGCAGTTCTTC. This translates into CASSTYGNEQFF.

J is TRBJ1-3 and V is TRBV6-5; no reliable D call. The CDR3 length is 13 residues. V lost 5 bases, J lost 0 bases, and 5 bases lay in between. The V gene's germline CDR1 is MNHEY and CDR2 SVGAGI. The CDR3, as DNA: TGTGCCAGCAGTGGCAGCTCTGGAAACACCATATATTTT. This encodes CASSGSSGNTIYF.

This clonotype turned up a few times. The J gene is TRBJ2-7, the V gene TRBV15; TRBD2 matches 7 bases. The CDR3 consists of 15 residues. V was pared by 1 base and J by 0 bases, with 3 bases of the junction left unmatched. CDR1 and CDR2 (germline): LNHNV, YYDKDF (reference sequence). The CDR3 region is CATSRGGGGSYEQYF. The CDR3 coding sequence is TGTGCCACCAGCAGAGGCGGGGGTGGCTCCTACGAGCAGTACTTC.

In its sample, this clonotype was seen a few times. A junction end diverges from the germline sequence, so it may reflect a read error. The chain has TRBV7-2 and TRBJ2-7; D is unresolved. From germline, CDR1 is SGHTA and CDR2 FQGNSA. This CDR3 spans 15 amino acids. As DNA, the CDR3 is TGTGCCAGCAGCTCACCCGGGTCCTACTCCTACGCGCAGTACTTC. Its protein product is CASSSPGSYSYAQYF.

V gene TRBV4-1 combines with J gene TRBJ2-3, with a tentative D call TRBD1 (5 bases). The CDR3 runs 17 residues. Trimming cost V 3 bases and J 1 base, with 17 bases left between them. Germline lookup yields CDR1 MGHRA and CDR2 YSYEKL. The CDR3 protein is CASSQPGRQLRTDTQYF. CDR3 DNA sequence: TGCGCCAGCAGCCAGCCAGGACGACAGTTGCGCACAGATACGCAGTATTTT.

This chain links TRBV5-1 with TRBJ1-5, with a weak D call TRBD1 (5 bases). V was pared by 2 bases and J by 1 base, with 10 bases between. Germline CDR1 and CDR2: SGHRS and YFSETQ. CDR3 length equals 15 residues. DNA for the CDR3: TGCGCCAGCAGCTTAGGGGTTGGCAGCAATCAGCCCCAGCATTTT. Translated: CASSLGVGSNQPQHF. Together with reference TRBV5-1 and TRBJ1-5, the CDR3 gives the full variable domain: KAGVTQTPRYLIKTRGQQVTLSCSPISGHRSVSWYQQTPGQGLQFLFEYFSETQRNKGNFPGRFSGRQFSNSRSEMNVSTLELGDSALYLCASSLGVGSNQPQHFGDGTRLSIL.

The chain couples TRBV28 to TRBJ2-1, with 7 bases that match TRBD1. CDR3 length: 15 residues. Germline values: CDR1 MDHEN, CDR2 SYDVKM. V lost 5 bases and J lost 5; bases outside the gene matches: 9. The CDR3: CASSQTGTVHNEQFF. The DNA for the CDR3 is TGTGCCAGCAGTCAGACAGGGACGGTCCACAATGAGCAGTTCTTC.